Presented here are 3 T cell receptor beta chains from one specimen sequenced in a study of a mutant IDH1 vaccine in newly diagnosed glioma. These TCRs' antigens remain unknown. Specified time point: week 47, end of study. Doses consisted of 300 ug of mutant IDH1 20-mer peptide each, paired with topical imiquimod. Produced via immunoSEQ multiplex PCR; TCRdb's table is partial and in-frame only. The sample has about 83,000 clones, 81% seen once. Material: PBMCs, obtained from a glioma patient whose treatment included an IDH1 peptide vaccine. Receptors originate from a man aged 35 to 55 with glioma.

The gene calls are TRBV7-6 and TRBJ1-6; no definite D call. CDR3 length equals 14 residues. Between the trimmed V and J ends, which lost 5 bases and 7 bases, there was a span of 12 bases. CDR1 SGHVS and CDR2 FNYEAQ come from the germline V gene. The chain's CDR3 is CASSTTSANSPLHF. CDR3 DNA: TGTGCCAGCAGCACGACGAGCGCCAATTCACCCCTCCACTTT.

The gene calls are TRBV30 and TRBJ1-3; D perhaps matches TRBD1 (5 bases). Trimming took 2 bases from V and 5 from J, leaving 13 bases between them. CDR3 length: 14 residues. The germline V gene has CDR1 GTSNPN and CDR2 SVGIG (reference sequence). CDR3 loop: CAWSSPGPRNTIYF. The CDR3 nucleotides read TGTGCCTGGAGTTCTCCGGGACCACGAAACACCATATATTTT. Based on the CDR3 plus reference TRBV30 and TRBJ1-3, the full variable domain is SQTIHQWPATLVQPVGSPLSLECTVEGTSNPNLYWYRQAAGRGLQLLFYSVGIGQISSEVPQNLSASRPQDRQFILSSKKLLLSDSGFYLCAWSSPGPRNTIYFGEGSWLTVV.

The rearrangement joins TRBV14 to TRBJ2-2; 9 nucleotides line up with TRBD1. V shed 3 bases and J 1 base; nucleotides not matched to a gene: 12. There are 19 residues in the CDR3. The V gene's germline CDR1 is SGHDN and CDR2 FVKESK. CDR3 protein: CASSHTGGRGVLNTGELFF. DNA of the CDR3: TGTGCCAGCAGCCACACAGGGGGCCGGGGGGTCTTGAACACCGGGGAGCTGTTTTTT. Supplemented by reference TRBV14 and TRBJ2-2, the full variable domain reads EAGVTQFPSHSVIEKGQTVTLRCDPISGHDNLYWYRRVMGKEIKFLLHFVKESKQDESGMPNNRFLAERTGGTYSTLKVQPAELEDSGVYFCASSHTGGRGVLNTGELFFGEGSRLTVL.